The clone carrying this TCR beta chain has just a few counts. The antigen is undetermined. The sample originates from a study of T-cell memory formation after mild COVID-19. Study results and caveats: Among CD4+ contracting clones, most were CM and EM, and CD8+ ones EMRA. Among clones contracting day 15 to 85, CD4/CD8 was balanced, whereas later expanders leaned CD4+. The appearance of some responding clones in pre-infection memory suggested that cross-reactive memory joined.

TCRdb analysed the 5' RACE reads with MiXCR anew, one entry per CDR3 protein. The sample consists of around 200,000 distinct CDR3 sequences, approximately 30% of them appearing once. The trim removed 2 bases at V and 1 base at J, leaving 2 bases unmatched. The germline gives CDR1 KGHDR, CDR2 SFDVKD. The CDR3 runs to 15 residues. The source of this sequence is an adult woman who had mild COVID-19 (a few samples of this study predate the infection). Cell type and time point are not known. Sequenced material: PBMCs or a T cell subset sorted from them (not recorded which). The genes are TRBV24-1 and TRBJ2-5, with TRBD1 matching over 8 bases. The CDR3 protein is CATSDSGQVQETQYF. The CDR3 DNA is TGTGCCACCAGTGATTCGGGACAGGTCCAAGAGACCCAGTACTTC.